A selection of T cell receptor beta chains follows, all from one sample in a study of cytomegalovirus exposure and HLA in healthy donors. Assay: immunoSEQ multiplex PCR; the TCRdb copy retains only in-frame clones and omits some. Altogether roughly 170,000 clones are present, 75% being singletons, with the ten largest covering 2.5%. What was sequenced was PBMCs. Receptor source: a female donor in good health and CMV-seronegative. CDR3s include the opening cysteine and the closing phenylalanine or tryptophan. The order of the fields is J gene, D gene, clone size, V gene, CDR3 DNA, CDR3 protein. The D gene is left open where the match is weak. Expanded clones get a size class; other rows say once, few or many, or leave the size out.

TRBJ2-1	.	.	TRBV4-2	TGTGCCAGCAGCCAAGAGAGCGTGCCGGATCTCCCAAGGAATGAGCAGTTCTTC	CASSQESVPDLPRNEQFF
TRBJ1-6	.	.	TRBV4-3	TGCGCCAGCAGCCAAACGGGGGTCGATAATTCACCCCTCCACTTT	CASSQTGVDNSPLHF
TRBJ2-5	TRBD2	.	TRBV5-6	TGTGCCAGCAGCTTGGCCCGCGGGGGGGCCTTGGAGACCCAGTACTTC	CASSLARGGALETQYF
TRBJ1-2	TRBD1	.	TRBV5-5	TGTGCCAGCAGCTCCGTGGAAACAGGGGGCCCGACCTATGGCTACACCTTC	CASSSVETGGPTYGYTF
TRBJ2-2	.	.	TRBV15	TGTGCCACCAGCATGGGCGGTAACACCGGGAAGCTGTTTTTT	CATSMGGNTGKLFF
TRBJ1-5	.	.	TRBV7-8	TGTGCCAGCAGCTTGACAGCTTATAGCAATCAGCCCCAGCATTTT	CASSLTAYSNQPQHF
TRBJ2-7	.	.	TRBV4-2	TGTGCCAGCAGCCAAGATCAGGACAGCGTATCCTACGAGCAGTACTTC	CASSQDQDSVSYEQYF
TRBJ2-1	TRBD1	few	TRBV27	TGTGCCAGCAGTTTCGGACAGGGCAATGAGCAGTTCTTC	CASSFGQGNEQFF
TRBJ2-2	.	few	TRBV5-1	TGCGCCAGCAGCCCCGGATCGAAACAGGGTGGGACCGGGGAGCTGTTTTTT	CASSPGSKQGGTGELFF
TRBJ2-7	TRBD1	.	TRBV6-5	TGTGCCAGCAGTTACGGGGACAGGGCGGGGAACGAGCAGTACTTC	CASSYGDRAGNEQYF
TRBJ2-7	TRBD2	.	TRBV28	TGTGCCAGCACCCTAGAGGCGGGAGATTACTACGAGCAGTACTTC	CASTLEAGDYYEQYF
TRBJ1-1	.	.	TRBV4-1	TGCGCCAGCAGCCAAGAGAGGCGTGCTTTCTTT	CASSQERRAFF
TRBJ2-6	.	.	TRBV6-1	TGTGCCAGCAGTGAAACGAGGGTGACCGGGGCCAACGTCCTGACTTTC	CASSETRVTGANVLTF
TRBJ1-5	.	.	TRBV10-3	TGTGCCATCAGTGTAGGAACAGAACAGGGGCCCCAGCATTTT	CAISVGTEQGPQHF
TRBJ1-2	.	.	TRBV6-1	TGTGCCAGCAGTGAAGGAGGCCGGTATGGCTACACCTTC	CASSEGGRYGYTF
TRBJ1-6	.	.	TRBV30	TGTGCCTGGGCCCACCACTCGCCCCAGGGATCACCCCTCCACTTT	CAWAHHSPQGSPLHF
TRBJ2-3	.	.	TRBV29-1	TGCAGCGCAGAGGGTAGCACAGATACGCAGTATTTT	CSAEGSTDTQYF
TRBJ1-1	.	.	TRBV2	TGTGCCAGCAGTGTTACAGGGACTGAAGCTTTCTTT	CASSVTGTEAFF
TRBJ1-4	.	.	TRBV28	TGTGCCAGCAGTCTTCAGGACAGAGGCTATGAAAAACTGTTTTTT	CASSLQDRGYEKLFF
TRBJ2-7	TRBD1	.	TRBV18	TGTGCCAGCTCACCGGACAGGACCTACGAGCAGTACTTC	CASSPDRTYEQYF
TRBJ2-1	TRBD1	.	TRBV19	TGTGCCAGCGGGACAGCCTTTTACAATGAGCAGTTCTTC	CASGTAFYNEQFF
TRBJ1-1	.	.	TRBV2	TGTGCCAGCAGTGAACAGGGAGGGACTGAAGCTTTCTTT	CASSEQGGTEAFF
TRBJ2-7	TRBD1	few	TRBV25-1	TGTGCCAGCAGTGAACCCGGGACAGGGGTTTACGAGCAGTACTTC	CASSEPGTGVYEQYF
TRBJ2-7	.	.	TRBV30	TGTGCCTGGAGTCGTACCCTATCCACCGCCGGGACAATCTCCTACGAGCAGTACTTC	CAWSRTLSTAGTISYEQYF
TRBJ1-4	.	few	TRBV6-6	TGTGCCAGCAGTTACTCGACAGCAAGAGATGAAAAACTGTTTTTT	CASSYSTARDEKLFF
TRBJ2-1	.	.	TRBV28	TGTGCCAGCAGTTCCCCGTCTCGTATCCTAGCGTTTTACAATGAGCAGTTCTTC	CASSSPSRILAFYNEQFF
TRBJ1-5	.	few	TRBV6-1	TGTGCCAGCAGTGAAGTCCACAATCAGCCCCAGCATTTT	CASSEVHNQPQHF
TRBJ2-1	TRBD2	once	TRBV4-3	TGCGCCAGCAGCCAACGACTAGCGGGGGGCTACAATGAGCAGTTCTTC	CASSQRLAGGYNEQFF
TRBJ2-3	.	.	TRBV4-3	TGCGCCAGCAGCCAAGAACCCCCTGAAACTAGCAGTCTTCCAGATACGCAGTATTTT	CASSQEPPETSSLPDTQYF
TRBJ1-2	TRBD1	.	TRBV7-8	TGTGCCAGCAGCTTAGGTGGGACAGGCGCCAGACTTGGCTACACCTTC	CASSLGGTGARLGYTF
TRBJ2-7	TRBD1	many	TRBV6-1	TGTGCCAGCAGTGAAGCGGGGGACAGCTCCTACGAGCAGTACTTC	CASSEAGDSSYEQYF
TRBJ1-1	.	once	TRBV29-1	TGCAGCGTTGAGACACGTATGAACACTGAAGCTTTCTTT	CSVETRMNTEAFF